Following are 14 T cell receptor beta chains from one sample sequenced in a study of cytomegalovirus exposure and HLA in healthy donors. 60 Vbeta and 13 Jbeta primers were used in PCR. The assay was immunoSEQ multiplex PCR, and TCRdb's table has in-frame clones only and misses some. Of around 19,000 clones listed, 84% are singletons. The source material was PBMCs. The receptors derive from a human donor in good health.

This clone was detected only once. The rearrangement joins TRBV5-6 to TRBJ2-7; TRBD2 matches at 14 bases. The J segment lost 7 bases and the V segment lost 7 bases, leaving 1 base of the junction unmatched. CDR1 and CDR2 (germline): SGHDT, YYEEEE. CDR3 size: 12 residues. CDR3 in DNA: TGTGCCAGCGGGACTAGCGGGAGTGAGCAGTACTTC. Protein: CASGTSGSEQYF.

This chain connects TRBV4-1 to TRBJ1-1; no clear D gene. The CDR3 is 14 amino acids. Trimming took off 4 bases at V and 4 bases at J, with 13 bases between the two ends. Germline V gene sequence: CDR1 MGHRA, CDR2 YSYEKL. CDR3 sequence (DNA): TGCGCCAGCAGCCCCCGGGATGCTTTCACTGAAGCTTTCTTT. Translating gives CASSPRDAFTEAFF.

J is TRBJ2-3 and V is TRBV6-4, with D possibly being TRBD1 (7 bases). This CDR3 is built from 15 residues. The germline V and J ends were trimmed by 2 bases and 5 bases, with 14 bases remaining between them. Per the germline V gene, CDR1 is MRHNA and CDR2 is SNTAGT. CDR3 nucleotides: TGTGCCAGCAGTGACGGAGGGGGCCATGGAGATACGCAGTATTTT. The encoded protein is CASSDGGGHGDTQYF.

This chain connects TRBV29-1 to TRBJ2-1, with 8 nucleotides matching TRBD1. Germline lookup yields CDR1 SQVTM and CDR2 ANQGSEA. V dropped 2 bases and J dropped 8; count of bases not matched to a gene: 2. The CDR3 is 12 amino acids. The CDR3 nucleotides are TGCAGCGTTGAACAGGGGGCCTATGAGCAGTTCTTC. Translating it yields CSVEQGAYEQFF.

The chain has TRBV2 and TRBJ2-1, with 9 bases aligning to TRBD2. Germline V gene lookup returns CDR1 SNHLY and CDR2 FYNNEI. CDR3 length equals 19 residues. V gave up 5 bases and J gave up 0 bases; unmatched junction bases: 14. DNA of the CDR3: TGTGCCAGCAGTCTGCCGTTGGTAGCGGGGGCCAACTCCTACAATGAGCAGTTCTTC. The encoded protein is CASSLPLVAGANSYNEQFF.

About this clone: A junction end diverges from the germline sequence, so it may reflect a read error. The chain couples TRBV14 to TRBJ2-7; 9 bases are shared with TRBD2. Germline V gene data show CDR1 as SGHDN and CDR2 as FVKESK. This CDR3 has 13 amino acids. DNA of the CDR3: TGTGCCAGCAGCCAAATCGTAACAGGACTAGCGATCTTC. It is translated as CASSQIVTGLAIF.

This clone was seen a single time. The V gene is TRBV7-9, the J gene TRBJ2-7; a possible D gene is TRBD2 (6 bases). V dropped 5 bases and J dropped 3 bases, with 17 bases sitting between them. Germline loops: CDR1 SEHNR, CDR2 FQNEAQ (reference sequence). The CDR3 totals 15 residues. DNA for the CDR3: TGTGCCAGCAGCCCGCCGGGGTGGGGACTCTACGAGCAGTACTTC. Its protein is CASSPPGWGLYEQYF.

This chain uses TRBV18 with TRBJ2-7, with 8 bases fitting TRBD2. Germline assignment: CDR1 KGHSH and CDR2 LQKENI. The CDR3 length is 17 residues. V shed 2 bases and J 0 bases; nucleotides not matched to a gene: 9. The CDR3 reads CASSPLAVAGSSYEQYF. As DNA, the CDR3 is TGTGCCAGCTCACCATTAGCCGTAGCGGGGAGCTCCTACGAGCAGTACTTC.

This clone was seen just once. The rearrangement links TRBV30 to TRBJ2-5, with D maybe TRBD1 (6 bases). V was shortened by 2 bases and J by 5 bases, with 12 bases between the two germline ends. Germline assignment: CDR1 GTSNPN and CDR2 SVGIG (reference sequence). The CDR3 is 13 amino acids. In DNA form, the CDR3 reads TGTGCCTGGAGTAAGCGTAGGGGGGAGACCCAGTACTTC. This translates into CAWSKRRGETQYF.

The V gene is TRBV7-2, the J gene TRBJ2-5; no clear D. Deletions cut 5 bases from V and 1 base from J, with 14 bases between. In germline, CDR1 is SGHTA, CDR2 FQGNSA. The CDR3 length is 15 residues. CDR3 sequence reads: CASSRGPRSQETQYF. As DNA, the CDR3 is TGTGCCAGCAGCCGAGGTCCTAGGAGCCAAGAGACCCAGTACTTC.

The chain links TRBV6-4 to TRBJ2-3, with D tentatively TRBD2 (5 bases). Trimming shortened V by 3 bases and J by 1 base, and 11 bases separated the two germline ends. The CDR3 is made up of 15 amino acids. In germline, CDR1 is MRHNA, CDR2 SNTAGT. The DNA for the CDR3 is TGTGCCAGCAGTGAGGCCCTGAGGGGCACAGATACGCAGTATTTT. This encodes CASSEALRGTDTQYF.

The V call is TRBV19, the J call TRBJ1-2, with D hard to call. V dropped 5 bases and J dropped 3 bases, with 16 bases sitting between them. The CDR3 totals 15 residues. The germline V gene has CDR1 LNHDA and CDR2 SQIVND (reference sequence). This CDR3 is CASSFWTHGDYGYTF. The CDR3 bases are TGTGCCAGTAGTTTCTGGACCCACGGGGACTATGGCTACACCTTC. Based on the CDR3 plus reference TRBV19 and TRBJ1-2, the full variable domain is DGGITQSPKYLFRKEGQNVTLSCEQNLNHDAMYWYRQDPGQGLRLIYYSQIVNDFQKGDIAEGYSVSREKKESFPLTVTSAQKNPTAFYLCASSFWTHGDYGYTFGSGTRLTVV.

This chain connects TRBV27 to TRBJ1-3, with 7 bases lining up with TRBD1. Unmatched junction bases numbered 4, after V lost 5 bases and J lost 0 bases. CDR1 is MNHEY and CDR2 is SMNVEV in the germline V gene (reference sequence). CDR3 size: 15 residues. The CDR3 DNA is TGTGCCAGCAGTCCGGGACAGAGCTCTGGAAACACCATATATTTT. Its protein product is CASSPGQSSGNTIYF.

The V and J genes are TRBV7-9 and TRBJ2-1; a possible D gene is TRBD2 (6 bases). V shed 0 bases and J shed 6 bases, with 9 bases lying between them. The CDR3 consists of 14 residues. The V gene's germline CDR1 is SEHNR and CDR2 FQNEAQ (reference sequence). The CDR3, as DNA: TGTGCCAGCAGCTTAGCCGCGGGACGCAATGAGCAGTTCTTC. As protein: CASSLAAGRNEQFF.